This T cell receptor beta chain derives from a study of cytomegalovirus exposure and HLA in healthy donors. Method: immunoSEQ multiplex PCR; TCRdb's copy keeps in-frame clones and lacks some. The sample consists of 120,000 or so clones, 85% to 90% of them appearing once. The origin of this receptor is a woman younger than 35 in good health and CMV-seronegative. Sequenced material: PBMCs.

The CDR3 loop reads CASRRDAGNTEAFF. The DNA of the CDR3 is TGTGCCAGCAGACGCGACGCAGGGAACACTGAAGCTTTCTTT. The chain combines TRBV7-2 with TRBJ1-1; D not certain. V shed 6 bases and J shed 1 base, with 12 bases lying between them. From germline, CDR1 is SGHTA and CDR2 FQGNSA. The CDR3 totals 14 residues.